Below are 22 T cell receptor beta chains sequenced from a single sample in a study of beta chain features in type 1 diabetes. Study conclusions and caveats: Shorter TCRB CDR3s, moderately but significantly so, were found in Type 1 diabetes patients in all four CD4+ subsets.

TCRB transcripts that were expressed got sequenced, as all of the isolated RNA had been reverse transcribed. Only in-frame clones appear in the TCRdb table, and some are missing; sequencing was by immunoSEQ multiplex PCR. The sample lists 280,000 or so clones; 15% were seen once. For these receptors, no antigen is known. The material sequenced was naive CD4+ T cells from blood. All receptors derive from a man aged 18 to 29 with type 1 diabetes.

The DNA for the CDR3 is TGTGCCAGCAGAATCGGGACAGTATGGGAAAAACTGTTTTTT. Translating gives CASRIGTVWEKLFF. The chain employs TRBV2 and TRBJ1-4; 7 bases agree with TRBD1. V lost 6 bases and J lost 8; bases outside the gene matches: 9. Germline CDR1 and CDR2: SNHLY and FYNNEI. This CDR3 is built from 14 residues.

This clone has more than one count but fewer than ten. This chain connects TRBV5-4 to TRBJ2-3; D unclear. The CDR3 has 15 residues. Trimming took off 4 bases at V and 8 bases at J, with 20 bases between the two ends. Per the germline V gene, CDR1 is SGHNT and CDR2 is YYREEE (reference sequence). DNA of the CDR3: TGTGCCAGCAGCCCATTTAGCTCATTAGCCGTTACGCAGTATTTT. It is translated as CASSPFSSLAVTQYF.

The J gene is TRBJ2-1, the V gene TRBV9; TRBD2 aligns across 10 bases. This CDR3 has 16 amino acids. V dropped 3 bases and J dropped 4; count of bases not matched to a gene: 7. Germline V lookup: CDR1 SGDLS, CDR2 YYNGEE. The CDR3 coding sequence is TGTGCCAGCAGCGCCACCGGGACTAGCGCTTACAATGAGCAGTTCTTC. This codes for CASSATGTSAYNEQFF.

This clone was observed a few times. The chain has TRBV4-3 and TRBJ2-7; TRBD2 matches at 9 bases. The V gene end was trimmed by 0 bases and the J gene end by 0 bases; junction bases not matched to a gene: 18. This CDR3 is 21 amino acids long. CDR1 LGHNA and CDR2 YSLEER come from the germline V gene. CDR3 in amino acids: CASSQEVLAGPQWVSSYEQYF. The CDR3 DNA sequence: TGCGCCAGCAGCCAAGAAGTCCTAGCGGGGCCGCAGTGGGTATCCTCCTACGAGCAGTACTTC.

This clone was seen only a few times. This rearrangement joins TRBV5-4 to TRBJ2-5; TRBD1 is a possible D gene (6 bases). V lost 2 bases and J 5 bases, leaving 13 bases between the germline ends. Looked up from germline, CDR1 is SGHNT and CDR2 is YYREEE (reference sequence). The CDR3 covers 14 residues. The CDR3 nucleotides read TGTGCCAGCAGCTTTACAGGGATTGGGGAGACCCAGTACTTC. Protein: CASSFTGIGETQYF.

J is TRBJ1-5 and V is TRBV10-3; 7 bases are shared with TRBD1. The CDR3 has 14 residues. Germline CDR1 is ENHRY and CDR2 is SYGVKD. V lost 6 bases to trimming and J lost 3 bases; unmatched junction nucleotides: 5. The CDR3 bases are TGTGCCATCAGCCGACAGGGCTCCAATCAGCCCCAGCATTTT. Translating it yields CAISRQGSNQPQHF.

This clone was seen a few times. The chain combines TRBV5-6 with TRBJ2-3; D is possibly TRBD2 (5 bases). In germline, CDR1 is SGHDT, CDR2 YYEEEE. The V end lost 0 bases, the J end lost 5 bases, and 10 bases lay between the germline ends. The CDR3 is 14 amino acids. CDR3 sequence reads: CASSLGGRGDTQYF. The CDR3 DNA reads as TGTGCCAGCAGCTTGGGAGGTCGGGGAGATACGCAGTATTTT.

This clone was seen more than once but under ten times. This rearrangement joins TRBV5-1 to TRBJ2-1; 13 nucleotides align to TRBD2. From germline, CDR1 is SGHRS and CDR2 YFSETQ. V lost 3 bases, J lost 8 bases, and 8 bases stayed unmatched. The CDR3 totals 16 residues. This CDR3 reads CASSWGLAGRGDEQFF. The CDR3 nucleotides are TGCGCCAGCAGCTGGGGACTAGCGGGGCGGGGTGATGAGCAGTTCTTC.

The rearrangement joins TRBV9 to TRBJ2-5; 9 bases are a match to TRBD1. Trimming at V came to 3 bases and at J to 5 bases, leaving 8 bases not matched to a gene. CDR3 length: 15 amino acids. The germline CDR1 and CDR2 sequences are SGDLS and YYNGEE. The CDR3 is CASSGNRGRWETQYF. In DNA form, the CDR3 reads TGTGCCAGCAGCGGTAACAGGGGGCGATGGGAGACCCAGTACTTC.

The V call is TRBV6-5, the J call TRBJ2-5; D is ambiguous. Looked up from germline, CDR1 is MNHEY and CDR2 is SVGAGI. The CDR3 is 14 residues long. Deletions cut 0 bases from V and 0 bases from J, with 5 bases between. The CDR3 nucleotides are TGTGCCAGCAGTTACTCCCGGGACCAAGAGACCCAGTACTTC. This encodes CASSYSRDQETQYF.

This clone showed up just a few times. The chain joins TRBV7-2 to TRBJ1-1; tentatively, D is TRBD1 (5 bases). Germline V gene lookup returns CDR1 SGHTA and CDR2 FQGNSA. There are 14 residues in the CDR3. V lost 1 base, J lost 2 bases, and 8 bases lay in between. The CDR3, as DNA: TGTGCCAGCAGCTTAGTACAGGAAAACACTGAAGCTTTCTTT. Translated: CASSLVQENTEAFF.

The CDR3 DNA reads as TGTGCCAGCAGCGGAAGGGCCGGTACAGGGGATGAGCAGTTCTTC. As protein: CASSGRAGTGDEQFF. The chain links TRBV9 to TRBJ2-1; TRBD1 matches at 7 bases. The CDR3 has 15 amino acids. The V and J ends lost 3 bases and 8 bases, in that order; junction bases with no gene match: 11. The germline gives CDR1 SGDLS, CDR2 YYNGEE.

The V call is TRBV28, the J call TRBJ1-2, with 7 bases that match TRBD1. The germline V gene has CDR1 MDHEN and CDR2 SYDVKM. This CDR3 is 15 amino acids long. The V gene end was trimmed by 4 bases and the J gene end by 4 bases; junction bases not matched to a gene: 9. The DNA of the CDR3 is TGTGCCAGCAGTTCCCCCACGACAGGGTTCTATGGCTACACCTTC. Amino acid sequence: CASSSPTTGFYGYTF.

This clone was found a few times. The chain uses TRBV27 and TRBJ2-3, with 7 bases lining up with TRBD2. Trimming took 6 bases from V and 5 from J; bases not matched to a gene: 8. The germline CDR1 and CDR2 sequences are MNHEY and SMNVEV (reference sequence). The CDR3 spans 14 residues. In DNA, the CDR3 is TGTGCCAGCAGACGCAGACTAGCAGGAGATACGCAGTATTTT. Residues: CASRRRLAGDTQYF.

This clone came up a few times. The V gene is TRBV7-9, the J gene TRBJ2-1, with 7 positions matching TRBD2. The CDR3 spans 15 residues. Germline CDR1 and CDR2: SEHNR and FQNEAQ (reference sequence). V lost 2 bases and J lost 9; bases outside the gene matches: 10. The CDR3 DNA follows: TGTGCCAGCAGCTTATCGAGACTAGCTGTAGTTGAGCAGTTCTTC. This sequence encodes CASSLSRLAVVEQFF.

This clone was counted only a few times. J is TRBJ1-2 and V is TRBV30; 11 bases fit TRBD1. In germline, CDR1 is GTSNPN, CDR2 SVGIG (reference sequence). The V gene end was trimmed by 0 bases and the J gene end by 4 bases; junction bases not matched to a gene: 4. The CDR3 contains 15 residues. CDR3 loop: CAWSVLGTGGYGYTF. In DNA form, the CDR3 reads TGTGCCTGGAGTGTACTGGGGACAGGGGGCTATGGCTACACCTTC.

The sample holds a few counts of this clone. The chain links TRBV6-6 to TRBJ2-5; the D is unclear. CDR3 length equals 12 residues. The V end was cut by 4 bases, the J end by 5 bases, with 8 bases between. Germline assignment: CDR1 MNHNY and CDR2 SVGAGI (reference sequence). The CDR3 here is CASSSSRETQYF. CDR3 DNA sequence: TGTGCCAGCAGTTCCTCCCGGGAGACCCAGTACTTC.

The rearrangement uses TRBV30 and TRBJ2-3, with D tentatively TRBD2 (6 bases). The V gene's germline CDR1 is GTSNPN and CDR2 SVGIG (reference sequence). The CDR3 totals 14 residues. CDR3 sequence: CAGGGGVITDTQYF. CDR3 DNA: TGTGCTGGAGGTGGCGGGGTCATCACAGATACGCAGTATTTT.

This rearrangement joins TRBV18 to TRBJ1-3; TRBD1 agrees at 8 bases. Per germline, CDR1 KGHSH and CDR2 LQKENI. Unmatched junction bases numbered 4, after V lost 2 bases and J lost 4 bases. The CDR3 contains 15 residues. Written as DNA, the CDR3 is TGTGCCAGCTCACCATTGACAGGGGCAGGAAACACCATATATTTT. Residues: CASSPLTGAGNTIYF.

This clone was found a few times. This chain uses TRBV11-3 with TRBJ1-1; 8 nucleotides line up with TRBD1. Germline V gene lookup returns CDR1 SGHNT and CDR2 YENEEA. The CDR3 has 14 amino acids. Trimming removed 5 bases from V and 3 bases from J; junction bases left unmatched: 5. CDR3 DNA sequence: TGTGCCAGCAGCGACAGGGGCCGCGACACTGAAGCTTTCTTT. It is translated as CASSDRGRDTEAFF.

DNA for the CDR3: TGTGCCAGCAGTCCGTCCCGGACACATTATGGCTACACCTTC. Translation gives CASSPSRTHYGYTF. The chain carries TRBV6-5 and TRBJ1-2; maybe TRBD1 (5 bases). V shed 5 bases and J shed 5 bases, with 15 bases lying between them. The CDR3 totals 14 residues. Germline CDR1 is MNHEY and CDR2 is SVGAGI.

This clone was observed a handful of times. The gene calls are TRBV28 and TRBJ2-1, with a weak D call TRBD2 (6 bases). Per germline, CDR1 MDHEN and CDR2 SYDVKM. V was trimmed by 7 bases and J by 5 bases, leaving 12 bases between them. This CDR3 comprises 13 residues. The CDR3 sequence: CASTRVADNEQFF. The CDR3 bases are TGTGCCAGCACCCGAGTAGCGGACAATGAGCAGTTCTTC.